This note documents a single T cell receptor beta chain sequence. The germline V and J ends were trimmed by 6 bases and 2 bases, with 14 bases remaining between them. CDR3 size: 14 residues. The germline V gene encodes CDR1 SGHAT and CDR2 FQNNGV. Generated by immunoSEQ multiplex PCR, the TCRdb table keeps only in-frame clones and is missing some. The sample contains about 2.1 million clones, roughly 93% of which appear only once. The naive CD8 subset, CD45RO-negative cells positively selected for CCR7, excluded terminally differentiated effector memory CD45RA+ cells. These data are taken from a study of shared clonotypes between healthy human individuals.

The sample comprised naive CD8+ T cells from PBMCs. The chain has TRBV11-2 and TRBJ2-7; no clear D gene. This TCR was recovered from a young man in good health. Some clones in this sample may be carry-over from other donors' samples. This CDR3 is CASRVGLGAYEQYF. CDR3 DNA: TGTGCCAGCAGGGTGGGATTAGGCGCCTACGAGCAGTACTTC. The full variable domain, rest sourced from reference TRBV11-2 and TRBJ2-7, is EAGVAQSPRYKIIEKRQSVAFWCNPISGHATLYWYQQILGQGPKLLIQFQNNGVVDDSQLPKDRFSAERLKGVDSTLKIQPAKLEDSAVYLCASRVGLGAYEQYFGPGTRLTVT.